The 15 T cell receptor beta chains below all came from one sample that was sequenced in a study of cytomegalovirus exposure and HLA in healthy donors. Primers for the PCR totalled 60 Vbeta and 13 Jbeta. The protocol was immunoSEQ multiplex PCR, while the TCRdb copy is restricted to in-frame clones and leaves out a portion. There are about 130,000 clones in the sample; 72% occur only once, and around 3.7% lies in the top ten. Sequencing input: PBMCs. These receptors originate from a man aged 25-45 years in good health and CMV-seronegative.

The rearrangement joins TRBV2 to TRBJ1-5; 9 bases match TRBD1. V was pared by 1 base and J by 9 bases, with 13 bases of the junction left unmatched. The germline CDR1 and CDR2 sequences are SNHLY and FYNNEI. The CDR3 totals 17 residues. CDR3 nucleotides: TGTGCCAGCAGTGAAGTATTACAGGGGGCTAAACTTTCGCCCCAGCATTTT. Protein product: CASSEVLQGAKLSPQHF.

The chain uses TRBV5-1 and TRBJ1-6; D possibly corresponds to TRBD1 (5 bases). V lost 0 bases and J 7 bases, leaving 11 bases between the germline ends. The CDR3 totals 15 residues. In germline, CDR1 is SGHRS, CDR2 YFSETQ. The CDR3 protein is CASSLDSSGNSPLHF. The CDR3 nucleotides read TGCGCCAGCAGCTTGGACTCGTCAGGGAATTCACCCCTCCACTTT.

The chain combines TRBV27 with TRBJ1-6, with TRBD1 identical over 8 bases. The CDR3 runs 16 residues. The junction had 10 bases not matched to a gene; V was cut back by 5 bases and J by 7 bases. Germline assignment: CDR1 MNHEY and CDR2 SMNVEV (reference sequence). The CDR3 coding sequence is TGTGCCAGCAGTCCCAATCGACAGGGGAACAATTCACCCCTCCACTTT. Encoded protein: CASSPNRQGNNSPLHF.

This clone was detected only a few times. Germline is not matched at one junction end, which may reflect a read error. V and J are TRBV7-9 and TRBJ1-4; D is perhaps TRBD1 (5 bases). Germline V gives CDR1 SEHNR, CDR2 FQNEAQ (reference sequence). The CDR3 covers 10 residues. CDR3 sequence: CSSSGGKLFF. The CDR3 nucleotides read TGTTCCAGCTCCGGGGGAAAACTGTTTTTT.

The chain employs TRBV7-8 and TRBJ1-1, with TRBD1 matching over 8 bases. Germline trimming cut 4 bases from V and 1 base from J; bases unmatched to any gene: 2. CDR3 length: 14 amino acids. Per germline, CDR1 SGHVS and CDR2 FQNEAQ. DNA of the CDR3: TGTGCCAGCAGCTGGGGACAGGCGAACACTGAAGCTTTCTTT. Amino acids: CASSWGQANTEAFF. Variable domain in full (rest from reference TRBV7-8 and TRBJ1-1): GAGVSQSPRYKVAKRGQDVALRCDPISGHVSLFWYQQALGQGPEFLTYFQNEAQLDKSGLPSDRFFAERPEGSVSTLKIQRTQQEDSAVYLCASSWGQANTEAFFGQGTRLTVV.

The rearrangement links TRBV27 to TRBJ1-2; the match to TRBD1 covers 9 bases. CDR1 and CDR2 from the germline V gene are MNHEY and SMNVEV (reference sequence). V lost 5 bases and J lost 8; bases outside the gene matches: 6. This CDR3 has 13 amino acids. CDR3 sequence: CASSPGTGIGYTF. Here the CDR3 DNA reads TGTGCCAGCAGTCCCGGGACAGGGATCGGCTACACCTTC.

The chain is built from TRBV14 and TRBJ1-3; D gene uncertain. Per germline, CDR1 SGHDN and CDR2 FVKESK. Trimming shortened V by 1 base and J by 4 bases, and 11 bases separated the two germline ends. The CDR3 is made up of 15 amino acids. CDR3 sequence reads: CASSQGYVRGNTIYF. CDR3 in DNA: TGTGCCAGCAGCCAAGGATACGTGAGGGGAAACACCATATATTTT.

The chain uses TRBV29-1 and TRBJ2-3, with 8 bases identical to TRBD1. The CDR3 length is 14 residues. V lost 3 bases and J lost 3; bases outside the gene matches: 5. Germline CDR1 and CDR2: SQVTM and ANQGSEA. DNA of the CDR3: TGCAGCGTTGATATCCGACAGGGGACAGATACGCAGTATTTT. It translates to CSVDIRQGTDTQYF.

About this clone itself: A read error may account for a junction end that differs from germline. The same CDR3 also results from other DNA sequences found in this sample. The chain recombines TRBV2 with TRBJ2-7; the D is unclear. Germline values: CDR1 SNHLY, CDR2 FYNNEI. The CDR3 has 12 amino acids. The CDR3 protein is CASSEGYYEQYF. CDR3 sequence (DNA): TGCGCCAGCAGTGAAGGCTACTACGAGCAGTACTTC.

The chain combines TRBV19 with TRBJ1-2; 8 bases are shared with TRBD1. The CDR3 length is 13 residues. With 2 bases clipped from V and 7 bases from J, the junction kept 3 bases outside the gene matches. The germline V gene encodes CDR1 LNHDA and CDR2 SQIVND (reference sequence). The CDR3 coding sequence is TGTGCCAGTAGTATAACCAGGGGGCTTGGCTACACCTTC. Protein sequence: CASSITRGLGYTF.

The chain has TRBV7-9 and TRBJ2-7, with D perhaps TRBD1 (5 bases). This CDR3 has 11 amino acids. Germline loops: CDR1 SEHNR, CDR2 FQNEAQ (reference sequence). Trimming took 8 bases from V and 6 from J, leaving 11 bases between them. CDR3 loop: CASGQDSEQYF. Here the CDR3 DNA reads TGTGCCAGCGGACAAGACAGCGAGCAGTACTTC.

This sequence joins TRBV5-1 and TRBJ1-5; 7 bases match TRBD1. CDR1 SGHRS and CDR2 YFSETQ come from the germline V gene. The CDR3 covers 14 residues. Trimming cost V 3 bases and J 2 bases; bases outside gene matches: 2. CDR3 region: CASSSQGGNQPQHF. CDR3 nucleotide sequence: TGCGCCAGCAGCTCCCAGGGGGGCAATCAGCCCCAGCATTTT. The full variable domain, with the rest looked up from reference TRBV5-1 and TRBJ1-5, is KAGVTQTPRYLIKTRGQQVTLSCSPISGHRSVSWYQQTPGQGLQFLFEYFSETQRNKGNFPGRFSGRQFSNSRSEMNVSTLELGDSALYLCASSSQGGNQPQHFGDGTRLSIL.

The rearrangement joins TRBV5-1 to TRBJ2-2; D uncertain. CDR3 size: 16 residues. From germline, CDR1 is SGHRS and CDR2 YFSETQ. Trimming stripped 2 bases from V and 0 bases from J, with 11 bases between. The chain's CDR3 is CASSLDSASNTGELFF. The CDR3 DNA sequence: TGCGCCAGCAGCTTAGACTCGGCGTCGAACACCGGGGAGCTGTTTTTT.

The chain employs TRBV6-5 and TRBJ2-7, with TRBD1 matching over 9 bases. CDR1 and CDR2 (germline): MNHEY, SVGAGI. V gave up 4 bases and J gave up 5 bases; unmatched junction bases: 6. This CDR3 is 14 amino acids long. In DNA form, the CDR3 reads TGTGCCAGCAGTTCGACAGGGGGTGTCAACGAGCAGTACTTC. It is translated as CASSSTGGVNEQYF.

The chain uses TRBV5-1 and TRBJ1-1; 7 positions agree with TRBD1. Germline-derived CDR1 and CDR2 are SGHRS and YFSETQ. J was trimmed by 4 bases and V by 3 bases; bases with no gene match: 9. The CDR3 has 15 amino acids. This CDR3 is CASSSTGDLVTEAFF. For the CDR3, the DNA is TGCGCCAGCAGCTCCACAGGGGATTTAGTCACTGAAGCTTTCTTT.